This TCR beta chain stems from a study of human T cells and chemical hapten exposure. Time point reported: healthy volunteer bleed at 2 weeks. It was from unfractionated whole blood that total RNA was extracted. The CDR3 runs to 16 residues. V lost 6 bases to trimming and J lost 2 bases, with 18 bases between them. One entry per CDR3 protein results from TCRdb running MiXCR on the RACE reads. The sample lists approximately 33,000 distinct CDR3 sequences, nearly 7.5% occurring once. This clonotype was observed a few times. This receptor was identified in a human donor in good health. Some clones in this sample may be carry-over from other donors' samples. This sequence joins TRBV12-3 or TRBV12-4 and TRBJ2-3; D gene ambiguous. Sequencing used whole blood. The CDR3 coding sequence is TGTGCCAGCAGCCCAAGGATTACCGGAGACACAGATACGCAGTATTTT. This sequence encodes CASSPRITGDTDTQYF.